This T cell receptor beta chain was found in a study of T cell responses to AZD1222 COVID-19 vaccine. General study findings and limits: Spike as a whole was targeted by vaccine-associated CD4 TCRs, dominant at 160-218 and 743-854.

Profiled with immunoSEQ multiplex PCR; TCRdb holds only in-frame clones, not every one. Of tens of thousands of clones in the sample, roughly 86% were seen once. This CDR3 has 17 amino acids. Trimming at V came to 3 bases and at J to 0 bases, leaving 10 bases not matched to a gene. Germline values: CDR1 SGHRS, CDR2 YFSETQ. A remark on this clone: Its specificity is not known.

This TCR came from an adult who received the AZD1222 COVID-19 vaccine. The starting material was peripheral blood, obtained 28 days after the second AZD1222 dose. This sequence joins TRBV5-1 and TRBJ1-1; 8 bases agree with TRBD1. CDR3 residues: CASSSQGAGGLNTEAFF. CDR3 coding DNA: TGCGCCAGCAGCTCTCAGGGGGCGGGTGGGTTGAACACTGAAGCTTTCTTT.